The 13 T cell receptor beta chains below all came from one sample that was sequenced in a study of blood T cell repertoires in COVID-19. Data came from immunoSEQ multiplex PCR; TCRdb stores just in-frame clones and leaves some out. Of around 330,000 clones detected, about 87% appear once; the ten largest clones hold 8% to 9.5%. Input material: PBMCs or T cells enriched from blood (not recorded which). These receptor sequences come from a woman aged 18-35 years who had recovered from COVID-19.

This chain uses TRBV5-1 with TRBJ2-7; TRBD1 aligns across 11 bases. The length of the CDR3 is 15 residues. Trimming cost V 1 base and J 9 bases; bases outside gene matches: 9. Germline V gene sequence: CDR1 SGHRS, CDR2 YFSETQ. Here the CDR3 DNA reads TGCGCCAGCAGCTTGTTGGGACAGGGGGAAATTGGGCAGTACTTC. Translating it yields CASSLLGQGEIGQYF. The whole variable domain, remainder taken from reference TRBV5-1 and TRBJ2-7, is KAGVTQTPRYLIKTRGQQVTLSCSPISGHRSVSWYQQTPGQGLQFLFEYFSETQRNKGNFPGRFSGRQFSNSRSEMNVSTLELGDSALYLCASSLLGQGEIGQYFGPGTRLTVT.

The chain couples TRBV12-3 or TRBV12-4 to TRBJ2-2; TRBD2 matches at 12 bases. This CDR3 contains 12 residues. The V gene end was trimmed by 7 bases and the J gene end by 16 bases; junction bases not matched to a gene: 7. CDR3 sequence: CASTRGLAGRFF. CDR3 DNA: TGTGCCAGCACCCGCGGACTAGCGGGAAGGTTTTTT.

This clone came up a few times. This chain joins TRBV10-3 and TRBJ1-2, with D uncertain. This CDR3 contains 13 residues. Trimming shortened V by 5 bases and J by 4 bases, and 11 bases separated the two germline ends. Germline assignment: CDR1 ENHRY and CDR2 SYGVKD. The CDR3 sequence is CAISRGLTYGYTF. CDR3 DNA: TGTGCCATCAGTCGAGGACTTACCTATGGCTACACCTTC.

The rearrangement links TRBV7-2 to TRBJ2-7, with TRBD2 identical over 12 bases. The germline gives CDR1 SGHTA, CDR2 FQGNSA. J gave up 2 bases and V 6 bases, and 5 bases lay outside the gene matches. The length of the CDR3 is 15 residues. This chain's CDR3 is CASRLTSGRPYEQYF. The DNA for the CDR3 is TGTGCCAGCAGATTAACTAGCGGGAGGCCCTACGAGCAGTACTTC. The full variable domain, its missing parts supplied by reference TRBV7-2 and TRBJ2-7, is GAGVSQSPSNKVTEKGKDVELRCDPISGHTALYWYRQSLGQGLEFLIYFQGNSAPDKSGLPSDRFSAERTGGSVSTLTIQRTQQEDSAVYLCASRLTSGRPYEQYFGPGTRLTVT.

This chain joins TRBV5-4 and TRBJ2-5, with D possibly being TRBD1 (6 bases). CDR1 and CDR2 from the germline V gene are SGHNT and YYREEE (reference sequence). This CDR3 is built from 14 residues. The germline V and J ends were trimmed by 4 bases and 2 bases, with 12 bases remaining between them. This CDR3 is CASSTGQTQETQYF. The CDR3 coding sequence is TGTGCCAGCAGCACCGGACAGACACAAGAGACCCAGTACTTC.

This chain uses TRBV4-3 with TRBJ2-5; TRBD2 matches 7 bases. The V gene end was trimmed by 0 bases and the J gene end by 2 bases; junction bases not matched to a gene: 6. CDR3 size: 16 residues. Germline assignment: CDR1 LGHNA and CDR2 YSLEER. The DNA of the CDR3 is TGCGCCAGCAGCCAAGACATCCTAGCGGAACAAGAGACCCAGTACTTC. Its protein is CASSQDILAEQETQYF.

This chain links TRBV4-2 with TRBJ2-2, with TRBD2 identical over 9 bases. Trimming removed 0 bases from V and 4 bases from J; junction bases left unmatched: 3. The germline CDR1 and CDR2 sequences are LGHNA and YNFKEQ. This CDR3 region has 16 residues. CDR3 residues: CASSQEAGGPTGELFF. The CDR3 nucleotides read TGTGCCAGCAGCCAAGAAGCGGGAGGTCCCACCGGGGAGCTGTTTTTT.

The chain combines TRBV19 with TRBJ1-2; 7 bases are a match to TRBD1. Germline CDR1 and CDR2: LNHDA and SQIVND (reference sequence). J gave up 0 bases and V 3 bases, and 4 bases lay outside the gene matches. This CDR3 is 15 amino acids long. This CDR3 is CASSIGDSSNYGYTF. CDR3 nucleotides: TGTGCCAGTAGTATTGGGGACAGCTCTAACTATGGCTACACCTTC.

This chain joins TRBV28 and TRBJ2-3, with a tentative D call TRBD1 (5 bases). The CDR3 sequence is 13 residues long. Germline V gene lookup returns CDR1 MDHEN and CDR2 SYDVKM. Trimming shortened V by 10 bases and J by 0 bases, and 11 bases separated the two germline ends. CDR3 sequence reads: CAIKRGSTDTQYF. CDR3 bases: TGTGCCATAAAAAGGGGTAGCACAGATACGCAGTATTTT.

The rearrangement joins TRBV5-1 to TRBJ1-6, with 7 bases fitting TRBD1. The CDR3 contains 14 residues. After removal of 3 bases from V and 7 bases from J, the junction contained 4 bases not matched to a gene. Germline assignment: CDR1 SGHRS and CDR2 YFSETQ. CDR3 sequence (DNA): TGCGCCAGCAGCTGGACAGGAGAAAATTCACCCCTCCACTTT. It specifies CASSWTGENSPLHF.

V is TRBV30 and J is TRBJ1-5; possible D gene TRBD1, 6 bases. CDR1 is GTSNPN, CDR2 SVGIG, per germline (reference sequence). Trimming stripped 1 base from V and 4 bases from J, with 11 bases between. This CDR3 comprises 14 residues. Here the CDR3 reads CAWSDTGLNQPQHF. The CDR3 DNA follows: TGTGCCTGGAGTGATACAGGGTTAAATCAGCCCCAGCATTTT. The full variable domain, rest sourced from reference TRBV30 and TRBJ1-5, is SQTIHQWPATLVQPVGSPLSLECTVEGTSNPNLYWYRQAAGRGLQLLFYSVGIGQISSEVPQNLSASRPQDRQFILSSKKLLLSDSGFYLCAWSDTGLNQPQHFGDGTRLSIL.

This chain connects TRBV7-9 to TRBJ2-7; 7 bases align to TRBD1. V dropped 2 bases and J dropped 1; count of bases not matched to a gene: 8. CDR1 SEHNR and CDR2 FQNEAQ come from the germline V gene (reference sequence). This CDR3 is 16 amino acids long. The CDR3 coding sequence is TGTGCCAGCAGCTTACCGTCCGGGACAGCTTCCTACGAGCAGTACTTC. This codes for CASSLPSGTASYEQYF.

The CDR3 sequence is CATSSPGTGGETQYF. The CDR3 DNA reads TGTGCCACCAGCAGTCCCGGGACGGGAGGAGAGACCCAGTACTTC. The J gene is TRBJ2-5, the V gene TRBV15, with 7 positions matching TRBD2. J was trimmed by 4 bases and V by 3 bases; bases with no gene match: 8. The CDR3 is 15 amino acids. Germline CDR1 and CDR2: LNHNV and YYDKDF (reference sequence). Full variable domain (missing parts from reference TRBV15 and TRBJ2-5): DAMVIQNPRYQVTQFGKPVTLSCSQTLNHNVMYWYQQKSSQAPKLLFHYYDKDFNNEADTPDNFQSRRPNTSFCFLDIRSPGLGDTAMYLCATSSPGTGGETQYFGPGTRLLVL.